Only one count was recorded for the clone carrying this TCR beta chain. The target antigen is unknown. The data belong to a study of blood T cells in healthy people across ages. Study-level results: Naive and antigen-experienced cells were not separated, limiting conclusive comparison.

CDR1 and CDR2 (germline): SGHVS, FQNEAQ. The CDR3 runs 17 residues. Trimming took 5 bases from V and 7 from J; bases not matched to a gene: 10. Sample-barcoded 5' priming and a J-beta primer mix drove a second PCR of about 7 to 11 cycles. TCRdb re-analysed the 5' RACE reads in MiXCR, keeping a single row per CDR3 protein. The sample records 600,000 to 800,000 distinct CDR3 sequences, approximately 52% being singletons. Per sample, a minimum of 6 million PBMCs were isolated. This sequence joins TRBV7-8 and TRBJ2-3, with 15 bases aligning to TRBD2. The origin of this receptor is a woman aged 80 or over in good health. Material for sequencing was blood. CDR3 amino acids: CASSPRTSGRAGNTQYF. In nucleotides, the CDR3 is TGTGCCAGCAGCCCAAGGACTAGCGGGAGGGCCGGGAATACGCAGTATTTT.